The 14 T cell receptor beta chains reported below all come from one sample, sequenced in a study of beta chain features in type 1 diabetes (dated by TCRdb to between 2018 and 2020). The library was generated by the immunoSEQ multiplex PCR assay. The High Capacity cDNA Reverse Transcription Kit was used to reverse transcribe all of the isolated RNA, meaning that expressed TCRB transcripts were what got sequenced. Entries here come from immuneACCESS through TCRdb and include only in-frame sequences with V and J called. Some clones fail to appear in such tables; in the studies checked, an unresolved V gene covers under half of the shortfall, and the cause of the remainder is unknown. Across this sample there are about 150,000 clones, with approximately 9.2% seen only once. The ten largest clones take up roughly 0.74% of the sample. Sequences were obtained from central memory CD4+ T cells from blood. The source is a man aged 18 to 35 in good health.

This clone was picked up a small number of times. This chain uses TRBV6-5 with TRBJ2-2; D is ambiguous. Germline CDR1 reads MNHEY; CDR2 reads SVGAGI. Trimming took 3 bases from V and 7 from J, leaving 6 bases between them. This CDR3 comprises 12 residues. The CDR3 reads CASSYPGGELFF. In DNA, the CDR3 is TGTGCCAGCAGTTATCCGGGCGGGGAGCTGTTTTTT.

This clone was found a few times. The rearrangement uses TRBV4-3 and TRBJ2-7; TRBD2 aligns across 8 bases. Germline values: CDR1 LGHNA, CDR2 YSLEER. CDR3 length: 15 amino acids. Trimming took 3 bases from V and 4 from J; bases not matched to a gene: 8. The CDR3 spells CASSHQRGSQYEQYF. CDR3 nucleotide sequence: TGCGCCAGCAGCCACCAGCGGGGGTCACAATACGAGCAGTACTTC.

V is TRBV19 and J is TRBJ2-1; 8 bases are shared with TRBD2. CDR1 and CDR2 (germline): LNHDA, SQIVND (reference sequence). The trim removed 5 bases at V and 8 bases at J, leaving 11 bases unmatched. This CDR3 contains 15 residues. CDR3 in DNA: TGTGCCAGTAGTTCACCGGGACTAGGTTTACATGAGCAGTTCTTC. Residues: CASSSPGLGLHEQFF.

A few counts support this clone. The chain carries TRBV5-1 and TRBJ2-1; possibly TRBD1 for D (7 bases). Germline CDR1 reads SGHRS; CDR2 reads YFSETQ. The CDR3 has 15 residues. V lost 2 bases and J 8 bases, leaving 17 bases between the germline ends. The CDR3 DNA reads as TGCGCCAGCAGCTTCCGACAGGGAGGTGAGGATGAGCAGTTCTTC. This translates into CASSFRQGGEDEQFF.

This rearrangement joins TRBV6-5 to TRBJ2-2, with 7 bases aligning to TRBD1. The germline V gene encodes CDR1 MNHEY and CDR2 SVGAGI. The CDR3 runs 14 residues. Germline trimming cut 5 bases from V and 3 bases from J; bases unmatched to any gene: 3. The DNA of the CDR3 is TGTGCCAGCAGTCGACAGGGAGACACCGGGGAGCTGTTTTTT. Translation gives CASSRQGDTGELFF.

This clone was picked up a small number of times. The V call is TRBV5-1, the J call TRBJ1-1; 7 bases fit TRBD1. V lost 7 bases to trimming and J lost 1 base; unmatched junction nucleotides: 10. Germline values: CDR1 SGHRS, CDR2 YFSETQ. CDR3 length: 15 amino acids. CDR3: CASVKGAGPNTEAFF. The CDR3 DNA sequence: TGCGCCAGCGTCAAGGGGGCAGGGCCGAACACTGAAGCTTTCTTT.

This clone was seen at least ten times. This sequence joins TRBV27 and TRBJ2-5; no clear D gene. The length of the CDR3 is 13 residues. V was trimmed by 3 bases and J by 4 bases, leaving 9 bases between them. Germline V gene sequence: CDR1 MNHEY, CDR2 SMNVEV (reference sequence). The CDR3 sequence: CASSLGPGETQYF. In DNA form, the CDR3 reads TGTGCCAGCAGTTTGGGTCCAGGAGAGACCCAGTACTTC.

This clone was seen only a few times. The V and J genes are TRBV6-5 and TRBJ2-1, with 8 bases that match TRBD1. With 6 bases clipped from V and 4 bases from J, the junction kept 8 bases outside the gene matches. The CDR3 loop spans 15 amino acids. Looked up from germline, CDR1 is MNHEY and CDR2 is SVGAGI. CDR3 region: CASRPSDREYNEQFF. The CDR3 DNA reads as TGTGCCAGCAGACCATCGGACAGGGAATACAATGAGCAGTTCTTC.

This clone has a handful of counts. This chain uses TRBV25-1 with TRBJ2-5; the match to TRBD2 covers 10 bases. The germline gives CDR1 MGHDK, CDR2 SYGVNS. With V trimmed by 2 bases and J by 5 bases, 11 bases remained unmatched. The CDR3 totals 17 residues. CDR3 region: CASSEPKLAGAEETQYF. CDR3 nucleotide sequence: TGTGCCAGCAGTGAACCGAAGCTAGCGGGGGCGGAGGAGACCCAGTACTTC. Looking up the rest from reference TRBV25-1 and TRBJ2-5 gives the full variable domain: EADIYQTPRYLVIGTGKKITLECSQTMGHDKMYWYQQDPGMELHLIHYSYGVNSTEKGDLSSESTVSRIRTEHFPLTLESARPSHTSQYLCASSEPKLAGAEETQYFGPGTRLLVL.

J is TRBJ1-2 and V is TRBV20-1, with D hard to call. Trimming pared 6 bases from V and 7 bases from J, leaving 12 bases between. This CDR3 is built from 11 residues. Germline CDR1 and CDR2: DFQATT and SNEGSKA (reference sequence). The DNA of the CDR3 is TGCAGTGCCCAGAAAACTAGTGGCTACACCTTC. Amino acids: CSAQKTSGYTF.

This clone was counted only a few times. The gene calls are TRBV30 and TRBJ2-1; 7 positions agree with TRBD2. The J segment lost 6 bases and the V segment lost 2 bases, leaving 4 bases of the junction unmatched. The CDR3 is 13 amino acids. Germline CDR1 is GTSNPN and CDR2 is SVGIG (reference sequence). For the CDR3, the DNA is TGTGCCTGGAGTTGGGGGGGGAGCAATGAGCAGTTCTTC. This sequence encodes CAWSWGGSNEQFF.

This clone was recorded many times. The chain carries TRBV7-9 and TRBJ2-6; D is unresolved. The CDR3 extends over 15 amino acids. Trimming took off 1 base at V and 0 bases at J, with 4 bases between the two ends. Germline lookup yields CDR1 SEHNR and CDR2 FQNEAQ (reference sequence). The CDR3 sequence is CASSLESSGANVLTF. As DNA, the CDR3 is TGTGCCAGCAGCTTAGAGAGCTCTGGGGCCAACGTCCTGACTTTC. Looking up the rest from reference TRBV7-9 and TRBJ2-6 gives the full variable domain: DTGVSQNPRHKITKRGQNVTFRCDPISEHNRLYWYRQTLGQGPEFLTYFQNEAQLEKSRLLSDRFSAERPKGSFSTLEIQRTEQGDSAMYLCASSLESSGANVLTFGAGSRLTVL.

This clone was found a few times. The CDR3 DNA follows: TGTGCCAGCCAGGAGTCTAGCGGGGGTTACAATGAGCAGTTCTTC. It translates to CASQESSGGYNEQFF. The gene calls are TRBV9 and TRBJ2-1, with 10 bases that match TRBD2. The V gene end was trimmed by 7 bases and the J gene end by 4 bases; junction bases not matched to a gene: 8. The length of the CDR3 is 15 residues. Germline CDR1 is SGDLS and CDR2 is YYNGEE.

This clone occurred a few times. This rearrangement joins TRBV27 to TRBJ1-2; no clear D gene. The CDR3 spans 15 residues. V dropped 5 bases and J dropped 2 bases, with 15 bases sitting between them. Germline loops: CDR1 MNHEY, CDR2 SMNVEV (reference sequence). The CDR3 protein is CASSGPTSGNYGYTF. CDR3 nucleotides: TGTGCCAGCAGTGGGCCAACATCGGGGAACTATGGCTACACCTTC.